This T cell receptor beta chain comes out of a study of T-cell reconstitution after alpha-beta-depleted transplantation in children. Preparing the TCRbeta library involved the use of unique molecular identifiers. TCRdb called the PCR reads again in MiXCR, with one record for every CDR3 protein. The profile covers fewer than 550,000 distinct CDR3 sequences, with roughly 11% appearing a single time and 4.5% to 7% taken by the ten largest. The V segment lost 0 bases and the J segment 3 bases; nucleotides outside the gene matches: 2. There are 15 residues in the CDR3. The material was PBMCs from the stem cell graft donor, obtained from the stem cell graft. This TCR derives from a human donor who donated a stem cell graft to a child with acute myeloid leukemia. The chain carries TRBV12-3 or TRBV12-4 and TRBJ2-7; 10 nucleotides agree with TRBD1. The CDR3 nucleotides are TGTGCCAGCAGTTTAGCGGGACAGGGGTTCTACGAGCAGTACTTC. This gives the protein CASSLAGQGFYEQYF.